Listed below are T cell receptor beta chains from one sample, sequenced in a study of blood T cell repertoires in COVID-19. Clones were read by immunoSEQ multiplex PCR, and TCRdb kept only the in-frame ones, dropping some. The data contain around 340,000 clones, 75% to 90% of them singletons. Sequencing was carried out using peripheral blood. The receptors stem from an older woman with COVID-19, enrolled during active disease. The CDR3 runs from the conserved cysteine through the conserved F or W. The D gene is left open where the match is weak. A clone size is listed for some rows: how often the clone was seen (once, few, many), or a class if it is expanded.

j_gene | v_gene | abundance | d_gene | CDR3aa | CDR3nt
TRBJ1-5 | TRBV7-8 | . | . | CASSSLGSYSNQPQHF | TGTGCCAGCAGCTCCCTAGGATCGTATAGCAATCAGCCCCAGCATTTT
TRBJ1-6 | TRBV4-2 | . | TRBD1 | CASNQDLGQPLDDNSPLHF | TGTGCCAGCAACCAAGATCTGGGACAGCCACTCGACGATAATTCACCCCTCCACTTT
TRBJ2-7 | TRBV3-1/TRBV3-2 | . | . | CASSQAPGYYEQYF | TGTGCCAGCAGCCAAGCCCCAGGGTACTACGAGCAGTACTTC
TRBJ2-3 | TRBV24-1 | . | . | CATGGGSTDTQYF | TGTGCCACCGGCGGAGGGAGCACAGATACGCAGTATTTT
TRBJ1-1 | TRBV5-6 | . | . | CASSLDTVGGTEAFF | TGTGCCAGCAGCTTGGATACCGTCGGGGGCACTGAAGCTTTCTTT
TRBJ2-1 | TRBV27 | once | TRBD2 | CASSLRYSGGRSYNEQFF | TGTGCCAGCAGTTTAAGGTATAGCGGGGGCCGCTCCTACAATGAGCAGTTCTTC
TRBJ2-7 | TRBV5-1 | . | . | CASSFDGSQGYEQYF | TGCGCCAGCAGCTTCGATGGCTCCCAGGGGTACGAGCAGTACTTC
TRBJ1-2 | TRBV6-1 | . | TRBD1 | CASRDRGNGYTF | TGTGCCAGCCGTGACAGGGGGAATGGCTACACCTTC
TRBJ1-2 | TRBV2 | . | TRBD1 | CASSSTGGYGYTF | TGTGCCAGCAGTTCAACAGGGGGCTATGGCTACACCTTC
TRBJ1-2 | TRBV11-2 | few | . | CASSFAGGRGYTF | TGTGCCAGCAGCTTCGCGGGAGGTCGAGGCTACACCTTC
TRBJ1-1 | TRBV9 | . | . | CASSVLSYDEHSEAFF | TGTGCCAGCAGCGTATTAAGTTATGACGAACACAGTGAAGCTTTCTTT
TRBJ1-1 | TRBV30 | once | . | CAWRGTGMNTEAFF | TGTGCCTGGAGGGGAACGGGGATGAACACTGAAGCTTTCTTT
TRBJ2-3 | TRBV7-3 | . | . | CASSFNGGTGPFSDTQYF | TGTGCCAGCAGCTTTAATGGTGGTACAGGCCCTTTTAGCGATACGCAGTATTTT
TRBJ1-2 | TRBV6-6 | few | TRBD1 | CAITVRDRVEGGYTF | TGTGCCATCACTGTCCGGGACAGGGTAGAAGGTGGCTACACCTTC
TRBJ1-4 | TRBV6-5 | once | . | CASSYESGGENEKLFF | TGTGCCAGCAGTTATGAGTCTGGAGGAGAGAATGAAAAACTGTTTTTT
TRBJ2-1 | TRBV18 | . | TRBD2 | CASSPSGDLTYNEQFF | TGTGCCAGCTCACCAAGCGGGGACCTTACCTACAATGAGCAGTTCTTC
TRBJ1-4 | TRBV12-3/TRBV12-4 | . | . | CASRLNDRGKLFF | TGTGCCAGCAGGCTAAACGACCGGGGAAAACTGTTTTTT
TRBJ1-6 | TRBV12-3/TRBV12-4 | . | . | CASRDRALSPLHF | TGTGCCAGCAGGGACAGAGCCCTTTCACCCCTCCACTTT
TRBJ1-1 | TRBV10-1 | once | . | CASSGGDRRGTEAFF | TGCGCCAGCAGTGGTGGGGACCGGAGGGGCACTGAAGCTTTCTTT
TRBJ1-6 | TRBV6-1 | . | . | CASSESGTIGSPLHF | TGTGCCAGCAGTGAGAGCGGGACAATAGGTTCACCCCTCCACTTT
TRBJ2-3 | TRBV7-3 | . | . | CASSVGGPADTQYF | TGTGCCAGCAGCGTGGGGGGTCCCGCAGATACGCAGTATTTT
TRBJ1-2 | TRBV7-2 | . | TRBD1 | CASSPDRDSLGYTF | TGTGCCAGCAGCCCAGACCGGGACAGTCTTGGCTACACCTTC
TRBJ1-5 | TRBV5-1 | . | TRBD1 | CASSFMPSGTGGEPQHF | TGCGCCAGCAGCTTTATGCCGTCCGGGACAGGGGGCGAGCCCCAGCATTTT
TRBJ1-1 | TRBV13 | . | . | CASSPQAGPSRKAFF | TGTGCCAGCAGCCCTCAGGCAGGCCCCTCGCGTAAAGCTTTCTTT
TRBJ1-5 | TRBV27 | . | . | CASSWQINQPQHF | TGTGCCAGCAGTTGGCAGATTAATCAGCCCCAGCATTTT
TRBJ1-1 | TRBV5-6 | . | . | CASSSVNAGKGAEAFF | TGTGCCAGCAGCTCCGTAAATGCAGGGAAAGGCGCTGAAGCTTTCTTT
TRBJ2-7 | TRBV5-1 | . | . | CASSLGQLTYEQYF | TGCGCCAGCAGCTTGGGACAGCTTACCTACGAGCAGTACTTC
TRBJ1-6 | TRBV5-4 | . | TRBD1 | CASSLRRTGDSPLHF | TGTGCCAGCAGCTTGCGACGGACAGGGGATTCACCCCTCCACTTT
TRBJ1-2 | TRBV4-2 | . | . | CASSQKEGLTGGYTF | TGTGCCAGCAGCCAGAAAGAGGGCTTAACGGGGGGCTACACCTTC
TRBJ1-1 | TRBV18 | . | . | CASSRTEESDTEAFF | TGTGCCAGCTCACGTACCGAGGAGAGCGACACTGAAGCTTTCTTT
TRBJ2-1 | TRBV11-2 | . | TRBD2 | CASSLVGQRGGSEQFF | TGTGCCAGCAGCTTAGTTGGCCAGCGGGGGGGATCTGAGCAGTTCTTC
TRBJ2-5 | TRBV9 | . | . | CASSVLTALGETQYF | TGTGCCAGCAGCGTGCTTACAGCCCTGGGAGAGACCCAGTACTTC
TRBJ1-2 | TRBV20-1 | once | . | CSASTLRGNYGYTF | TGCAGTGCTAGTACTTTAAGAGGGAACTATGGCTACACCTTC
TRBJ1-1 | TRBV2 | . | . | CASSDVGDTEAFF | TGTGCCAGCAGTGACGTAGGAGACACTGAAGCTTTCTTT
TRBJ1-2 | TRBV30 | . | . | CAWQTTRLAGNYGYTF | TGTGCCTGGCAAACAACAAGGCTGGCAGGGAACTATGGCTACACCTTC
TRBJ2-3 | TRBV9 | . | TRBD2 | CASRPPTSGGVGTDTQYF | TGTGCCAGCAGACCCCCGACTAGCGGGGGGGTTGGCACAGATACGCAGTATTTT
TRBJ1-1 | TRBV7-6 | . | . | CASSLYEGTMNTEAFF | TGTGCCAGCAGCTTATACGAGGGAACGATGAACACTGAAGCTTTCTTT
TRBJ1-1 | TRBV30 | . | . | CAWRNDRKAFF | TGTGCCTGGAGAAACGACAGAAAAGCTTTCTTT
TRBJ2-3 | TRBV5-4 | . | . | CASSSRAGITDTQYF | TGTGCCAGCAGCTCCCGGGCGGGGATCACAGATACGCAGTATTTT
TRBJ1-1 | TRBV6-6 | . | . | CASTRSTEAFF | TGTGCCAGCACCCGGAGCACTGAAGCTTTCTTT
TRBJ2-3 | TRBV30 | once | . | CAWSGNSHRDTQYF | TGTGCCTGGAGTGGAAACTCCCATCGAGATACGCAGTATTTT
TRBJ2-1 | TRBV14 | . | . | CASSQYLGGRNEQFF | TGTGCCAGCAGCCAATATTTAGGAGGGCGCAATGAGCAGTTCTTC
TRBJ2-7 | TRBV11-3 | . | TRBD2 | CASSFGRGVIDEQYF | TGTGCCAGCAGCTTCGGGCGGGGGGTAATTGACGAGCAGTACTTC
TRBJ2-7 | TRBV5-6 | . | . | CASSLTSGVEQYF | TGTGCCAGCAGCTTGACCTCAGGGGTCGAGCAGTACTTC
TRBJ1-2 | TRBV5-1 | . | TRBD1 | CASSLDGTVRIIGYTF | TGCGCCAGCAGCTTGGACGGGACAGTAAGAATAATTGGCTACACCTTC
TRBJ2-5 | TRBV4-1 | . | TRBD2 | CASSQVPGLKETQYF | TGCGCCAGCAGCCAAGTCCCGGGACTAAAAGAGACCCAGTACTTC
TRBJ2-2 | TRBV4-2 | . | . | CASTSGTLQGGELFF | TGTGCCAGCACCTCAGGAACACTTCAAGGCGGGGAGCTGTTTTTT
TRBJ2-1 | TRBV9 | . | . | CASSVFAGLNNEQFF | TGTGCCAGCAGCGTATTTGCGGGATTGAACAATGAGCAGTTCTTC
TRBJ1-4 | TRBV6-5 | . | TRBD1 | CASTATGEDEKLFF | TGTGCCAGCACCGCGACAGGGGAGGATGAAAAACTGTTTTTT
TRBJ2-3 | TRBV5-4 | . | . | CASSGAGGTDTQYF | TGTGCCAGCAGCGGCGCAGGGGGCACAGATACGCAGTATTTT
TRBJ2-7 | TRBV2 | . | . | CASTSSSVSYEQYF | TGTGCCAGCACTAGCTCAAGCGTCTCCTACGAGCAGTACTTC
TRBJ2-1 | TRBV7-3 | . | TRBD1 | CASSLGTGVNEQFF | TGTGCCAGCAGCCTGGGGACAGGAGTAAATGAGCAGTTCTTC
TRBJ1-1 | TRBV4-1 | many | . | CASSQDPGGNFPEAFF | TGCGCCAGCAGCCAAGATCCGGGGGGCAATTTTCCTGAAGCTTTCTTT
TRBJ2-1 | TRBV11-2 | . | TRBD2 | CASSLILLAGGRNEQFF | TGTGCCAGCAGCTTGATTTTATTAGCGGGGGGGCGCAATGAGCAGTTCTTC
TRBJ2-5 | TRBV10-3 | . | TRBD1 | CAISLQGDETQYF | TGTGCCATCAGCTTACAGGGGGACGAGACCCAGTACTTC